This TCR beta chain was captured in a study of T cell responses to AZD1222 COVID-19 vaccine (dated by TCRdb to the early 2020s). A note on the overall study: Because spike-specific TCR depth and breadth did not differ between the two schedules, AZD1222 recipients who got a second dose at roughly 4 weeks were pooled with those who got a second dose at roughly 12 weeks. TCR sequencing was performed for 230 to 250 trial participants, of whom about 200 were given two doses of AZD1222 and about 25 were given two doses of MenACWY control vaccine. Trial participants were enrolled by age into subgroups of 18-55, 56-69 and 70-plus years, and around 150, 29 and 61 TCR-sequenced participants, respectively, were included in these subgroups.

This clone occurred a few times. What antigen it recognizes has not been identified. Base qualities are not provided; no much larger clone lies one nucleotide away. What the research found in general, with its limitations: Because no samples from the day 14 peak response were available, repertoires could be characterized only after the peak T cell response. The whole spike protein was spanned by vaccine-associated CD4 TCRs, and dominant responses were seen in regions 160-218 and 743-854. Conclusions about previously exposed vaccinees are limited because only a handful of AZD1222 recipients were SARS-CoV-2 seropositive at baseline. Participants were mostly white British, with more females than males. The authors suggested clonal diversity may have been underestimated. In the small 56-69-year group, the increase in depth fell short of significance, most likely because of low power. Epitopes outside the regions mutated in the B.1.351 and B.1.1.7 variants were reportedly recognized by nearly half of the unique spike-specific TCRs. A significant rise in spike-specific TCR breadth and depth was observed after two AZD1222 doses relative to day 0 and relative to MenACWY recipients.

The time point label, as the study defines it: baseline before first vaccination. Vaccinee samples came from UK trials COV001 and COV002, including a single-blind randomized controlled phase 2/3 trial of AZD1222 (ChAdOx1 nCoV-19) in healthy adults. For TCRbeta chain sequencing, PBMC samples were collected from trial participants at day 0 and at day 28 after the second dose. The CDR3 regions of human TCRbeta chains were subjected to immunosequencing. The study's processing was this. Repertoire TCRs were matched against a reference library of SARS-CoV-2-specific TCRs generated with the MIRA antigen-specificity platform. Breadth meant the fraction of unique TCRs that were SARS-CoV-2-associated, whereas depth meant the fraction of total T cells that were SARS-CoV-2-associated. Each spike-specific TCR was assigned to its reactive spike region and to a CD4 or CD8 class using the MIRA data. Log10-transformed breadth and depth values were compared by one-way ANOVA with Sidak's multiple comparisons tests. TCRdb took over this immuneACCESS table, retaining in-frame rearrangements with V and J assigned. Such tables are incomplete; in checked studies, under half of the missing clones stem from an unresolved V gene, and the remainder is unexplained. V and J calls and clone size are those listed in that table; D and trimming were worked out from the DNA. This sample is represented by about 150,000 clones; 90% of them were singletons. The top ten clonotypes cover approximately 1.8% of the sample.

Including cysteine and phenylalanine, the CDR3 has 17 amino acids. Only the CDR3 part of the read is kept: 51 bases, read in frame from the first base. CDR1 and CDR2 were assigned from the germline V gene (reference sequence) as LNHDA and SQIVND. V drops 3 bases and J drops 1 base, leaving 18 bases in between. This chain is built from TRBV19 and TRBJ1-2; the D region possibly corresponds to TRBD1 (5 bases align). This TCR derives from an adult in good health. The sample in question was peripheral blood, obtained on day 0 of AZD1222 vaccination. CDR3 reads: CASSMGSGTWDNYGYTF. The sequenced DNA is TGTGCCAGTAGTATGGGGTCCGGGACCTGGGATAACTATGGCTACACCTTC.